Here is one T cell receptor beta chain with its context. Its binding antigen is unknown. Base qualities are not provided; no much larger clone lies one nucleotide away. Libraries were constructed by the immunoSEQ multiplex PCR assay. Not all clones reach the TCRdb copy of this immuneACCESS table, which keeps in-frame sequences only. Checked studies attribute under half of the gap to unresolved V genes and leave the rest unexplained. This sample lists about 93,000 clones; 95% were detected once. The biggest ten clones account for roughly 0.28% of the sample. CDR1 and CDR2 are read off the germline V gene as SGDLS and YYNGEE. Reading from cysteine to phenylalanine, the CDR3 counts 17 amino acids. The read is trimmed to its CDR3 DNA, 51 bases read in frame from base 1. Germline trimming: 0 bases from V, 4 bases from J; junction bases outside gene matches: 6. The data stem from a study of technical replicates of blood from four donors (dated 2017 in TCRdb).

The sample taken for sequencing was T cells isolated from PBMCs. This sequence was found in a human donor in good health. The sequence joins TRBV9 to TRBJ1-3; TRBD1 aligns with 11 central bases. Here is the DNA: TGTGCCAGCAGCGTAGAGGGGACAGGGGGTATGGGAAACACCATATATTTT. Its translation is CASSVEGTGGMGNTIYF. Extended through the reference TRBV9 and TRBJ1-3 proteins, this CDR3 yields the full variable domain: DSGVTQTPKHLITATGQRVTLRCSPRSGDLSVYWYQQSLDQGLQFLIQYYNGEERAKGNILERFSAQQFPDLHSELNLSSLELGDSALYFCASSVEGTGGMGNTIYFGEGSWLTVV.